This T cell receptor beta chain appears in the sequencing data of a study of human T cells and chemical hapten exposure. The study's library attached unique molecular identifiers to single cDNA molecules. One entry per CDR3 protein results from TCRdb running MiXCR on the RACE reads. The sample has about 52,000 distinct CDR3 sequences, more than 9% seen once. In the case of this clonotype: The conserved phenylalanine or tryptophan is not found at the CDR3 terminus, so this likely reflects a read error.

Time point described: pre-sensitization, week 0. Treatment reported: therapeutic diphenylcyclopropenone sensitization with weekly scalp DPC. The starting material, unfractionated whole blood, was used for total RNA extraction. CDR3 length: 15 residues. The germline CDR1 and CDR2 sequences are SGHTA and FQGNSA. V lost 5 bases and J 3 bases, leaving 14 bases between the germline ends. This specimen consisted of whole blood, obtained in connection with sensitization to the hapten diphenylcyclopropenone (DPC). The TCR comes from a woman in her 30s with alopecia areata. Some clones in this sample may be carry-over from other donors' samples. V is TRBV7-2 and J is TRBJ1-3; possible D gene TRBD1, 5 bases. The CDR3 protein is CASSPSQGVGNTIYL. DNA for the CDR3: TGTGCCAGCAGCCCAAGTCAGGGTGTTGGAAACACCATATATCTT.